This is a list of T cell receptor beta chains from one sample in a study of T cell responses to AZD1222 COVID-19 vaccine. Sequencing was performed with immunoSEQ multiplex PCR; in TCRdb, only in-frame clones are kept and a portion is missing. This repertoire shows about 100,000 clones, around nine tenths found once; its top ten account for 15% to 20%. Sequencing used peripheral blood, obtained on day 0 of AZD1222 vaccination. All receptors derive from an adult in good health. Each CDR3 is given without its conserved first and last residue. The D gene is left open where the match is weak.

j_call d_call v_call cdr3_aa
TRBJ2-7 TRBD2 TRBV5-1 ASSLDVSGGIYEQY
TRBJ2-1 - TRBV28 ASAVGYNEQF
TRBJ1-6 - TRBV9 ASSSEAGRNSPLH
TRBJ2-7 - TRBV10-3 AISEDVNYEQY
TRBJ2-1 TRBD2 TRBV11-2 ASSLMTSGFYNEQF
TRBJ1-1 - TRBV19 ASSLQGDTEAF
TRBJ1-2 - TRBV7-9 ASSPRDSLYT
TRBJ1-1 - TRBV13 ASSTGPANTEAF
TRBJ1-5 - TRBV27 ASSLVGLNQPQH
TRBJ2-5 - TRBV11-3 ASSFAYTVGQETQY
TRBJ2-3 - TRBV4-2 ASSQVNVGGHTDTQY
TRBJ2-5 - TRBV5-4 ASSQGLARGRERETQY